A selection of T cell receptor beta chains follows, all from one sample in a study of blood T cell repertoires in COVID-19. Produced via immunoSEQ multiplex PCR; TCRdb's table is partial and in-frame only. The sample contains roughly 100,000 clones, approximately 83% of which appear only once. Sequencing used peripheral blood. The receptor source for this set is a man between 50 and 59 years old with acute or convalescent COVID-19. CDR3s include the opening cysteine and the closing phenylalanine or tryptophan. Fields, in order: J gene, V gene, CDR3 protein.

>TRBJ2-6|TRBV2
CASRRTGTGANVLTF
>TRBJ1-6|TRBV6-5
CASIRGQGASDTLHF
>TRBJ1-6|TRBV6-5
CASTAGGYNSPLHF
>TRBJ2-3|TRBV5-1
CASSYLGGSGGSTDTQYF
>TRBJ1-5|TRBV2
CAGGQGGAQPQHF
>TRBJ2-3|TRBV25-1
CASSESASGGARDTQYF
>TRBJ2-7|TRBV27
CASSLRIPDRGDEQYF
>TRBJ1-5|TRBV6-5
CASRTPTGNQPQHF
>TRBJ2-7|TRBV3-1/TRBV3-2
CASSHRLAGSSSYEQYF
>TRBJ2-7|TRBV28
CAGKTSGSYEQYF
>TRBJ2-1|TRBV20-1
CSASPPSGRASNEQFF
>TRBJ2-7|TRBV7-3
CASSLGTGGYYEQYF
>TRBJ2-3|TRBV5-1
CASSIGQGPDTQYF
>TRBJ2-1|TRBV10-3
CAISVRTGGGGEQFF
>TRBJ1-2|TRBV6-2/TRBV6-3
CASSYPLGRGGYTF
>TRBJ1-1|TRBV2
CASSAMGQGIVGTEAFF
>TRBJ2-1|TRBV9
CASSASGRETYNEQFF
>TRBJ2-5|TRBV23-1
CASTRTGTQETQYF
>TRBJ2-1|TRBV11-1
CASSLMASGDNEQFF
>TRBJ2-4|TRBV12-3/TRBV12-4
CASSSRDIQYF
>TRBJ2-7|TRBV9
CASSVAAGGPEQYF
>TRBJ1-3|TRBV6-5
CASSRHSRPGNTIYF
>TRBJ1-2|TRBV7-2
CASSLGPGTDYGYTF
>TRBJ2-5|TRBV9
CASSKSIVGARETQYF
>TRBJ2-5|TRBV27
CASNSAFRGGVETQYF
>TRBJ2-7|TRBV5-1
CASSSGQGAYEQYF
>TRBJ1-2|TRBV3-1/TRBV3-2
CASSQAGLVYGYTF
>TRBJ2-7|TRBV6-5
CASSQTGGISEQYF
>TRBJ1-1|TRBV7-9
CASSPGGPEAFF
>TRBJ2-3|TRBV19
CASSLGLADTQYF
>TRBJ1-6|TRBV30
CACGTGLYSYNSPLHF
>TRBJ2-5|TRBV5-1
CASSSRTGYGQETQYF
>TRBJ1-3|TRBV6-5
CASSLDSSGNTIYF
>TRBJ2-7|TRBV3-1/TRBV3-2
CASSQRDEQYF
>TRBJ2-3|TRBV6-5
CASSTQGSDTQYF